The 21 T cell receptor beta chains in this list originate from one sample, sequenced in a study of spatial heterogeneity in lung cancer (dated by TCRdb to about 2019). The receptor library was made with 5' RACE. The sample was run on a NextSeq 500. TCRdb reworked the public reads: Q25 trimming with fastp, MiXCR clone assembly, productive beta chains retained. Every distinct CDR3 protein forms one entry, paired with its most common genes and DNA. The sample profile shows approximately 11,000 distinct CDR3 sequences; around 3.9% of them were found once. Clones ranked in the top ten supply about 7.9% of the sample. The sample's time point label is to be understood as: sample taken at primary tumor resection. For TCR sequencing, whole RNA was extracted from tumor and nontumor lung tissue, or from cryopreserved PBMC samples, and no cell sorting was done. Here the sequenced sample was normal lung tissue next to the tumor, taken at surgery. The receptor set was obtained from a male donor with early-stage non-small cell lung cancer.

This clonotype was seen many times. This beta chain came through as a stray read in a library set up for alpha chains, and its size says little. CDR3 coding DNA: TGTGCCAGCAGTTTGTCGGGCCTCCTCATAAACTATGGCTACACCTTC. Translation gives CASSLSGLLINYGYTF. The chain has TRBV28 and TRBJ1-2; unclear D gene. Germline V gene sequence: CDR1 MDHEN, CDR2 SYDVKM. Trimming removed 3 bases at V and 2 bases at J, with 16 bases between. This CDR3 is 16 amino acids long.

This clonotype was counted many times. This beta chain slipped into a library made for alpha chains as a stray read, so its size is not meaningful. This chain uses TRBV12-3 or TRBV12-4 with TRBJ2-5; 7 positions match TRBD1. The V segment lost 5 bases and the J segment 3 bases; nucleotides outside the gene matches: 6. CDR3 length equals 14 residues. Here the CDR3 reads CASSPGQPKETQYF. CDR3 DNA: TGTGCCAGCAGTCCGGGACAGCCTAAAGAGACCCAGTACTTC.

This clonotype was seen ten or more times. This beta chain represents an off-target read in a library built for alpha chains; its size is of limited meaning. The rearrangement uses TRBV6-2 or TRBV6-3 and TRBJ1-5; no clear D. Trimming left V 6 bases short and J 3 bases short, with 15 bases between. This CDR3 is 15 amino acids long. CDR1 is MNHEY and CDR2 is SVGEGT in the germline V gene. CDR3 residues: CASSPDKTYNQPQHF. The DNA for the CDR3 is TGTGCCAGCAGCCCAGACAAGACTTACAATCAGCCCCAGCATTTT.

This clonotype was seen repeatedly, ten times or more. Because this beta chain is a stray read in a library intended to capture alpha chains, its abundance should not be given much weight. The chain couples TRBV6-5 to TRBJ2-7; D could derive from TRBD1 or TRBD2 (5 bases each). Per the germline V gene, CDR1 is MNHEY and CDR2 is SVGAGI. V was cut by 4 bases and J by 3 bases, with 10 bases left in between. The length of the CDR3 is 13 residues. CDR3 in amino acids: CASSSGTFYEQYF. The CDR3 DNA sequence: TGTGCCAGCAGTTCAGGGACCTTCTACGAGCAGTACTTC.

This clonotype was seen repeatedly, ten times or more. This beta chain appears as a stray read in a library generated for alpha chains; its size is not informative. This chain joins TRBV6-1 and TRBJ2-2; 10 bases map to TRBD1. There are 18 residues in the CDR3. Trimming took 7 bases from V and 1 from J; bases not matched to a gene: 12. The germline CDR1 and CDR2 sequences are MNHNS and SASEGT. This CDR3 reads CASMPRRDRGQNTGELFF. DNA of the CDR3: TGTGCCAGCATGCCCCGTAGGGACAGGGGCCAGAACACCGGGGAGCTGTTTTTT.

Worth noting for this clonotype: This beta chain came through as a stray read in a library set up for alpha chains, and its size says little. The chain joins TRBV5-5 to TRBJ2-7, with 7 bases lining up with TRBD1. CDR1 is SGHKS, CDR2 YYEKEE, per germline (reference sequence). J was trimmed by 10 bases and V by 7 bases; bases with no gene match: 11. This CDR3 has 12 amino acids. The CDR3 bases are TGTGCCAGCTTCGACAGGGCCGGCCTCCAGTACTTC. Protein: CASFDRAGLQYF.

This clonotype was picked up many times. Because the library targeted alpha chains, this beta chain is an off-target read whose size means little. V and J are TRBV6-6 and TRBJ1-1, with D maybe TRBD1 (5 bases). Germline-derived CDR1 and CDR2 are MNHNY and SVGAGI (reference sequence). The ends were cut back, 7 bases at V and 4 bases at J, with 16 bases in the middle. CDR3 size: 14 residues. The CDR3, as DNA: TGTGCCAGCACCCCACTACGGGACGGCACTGAAGCTTTCTTT. Amino acid sequence: CASTPLRDGTEAFF.

This clonotype was observed a few times. This beta chain is a stray sequence in a library constructed for alpha chains; its clone size is not meaningful. The chain joins TRBV29-1 to TRBJ2-3; 9 bases line up with TRBD2. Per the germline V gene, CDR1 is SQVTM and CDR2 is ANQGSEA. V was clipped by 6 bases and J by 4 bases; unmatched bases: 5. The CDR3 totals 13 residues. For the CDR3, the DNA is TGCAGCGTCAAGGGACTAGCTCCAGATACGCAGTATTTT. This sequence encodes CSVKGLAPDTQYF.

There are many counts of this clonotype. In a library made to pick up alpha chains, this beta chain is a stray read with a size that means little. The chain links TRBV4-3 to TRBJ2-7; the D gene is possibly TRBD1 (5 bases). The ends were cut back, 0 bases at V and 2 bases at J, with 17 bases in the middle. This CDR3 spans 17 amino acids. CDR1 and CDR2 from the germline V gene are LGHNA and YSLEER. This chain's CDR3 is CASSQDASAGKAYEQYF. DNA for the CDR3: TGCGCCAGCAGCCAAGATGCTTCGGCAGGGAAGGCCTACGAGCAGTACTTC.

This clonotype was seen ten or more times. This beta chain is an off-target read within a library intended for alpha chains, so its frequency means little. The chain couples TRBV12-3 or TRBV12-4 to TRBJ2-2; D is unclear. V lost 1 base and J lost 5, with 5 bases in between. The CDR3 length is 13 residues. CDR3 protein: CASSLVGTGELFF. The CDR3 DNA is TGTGCCAGCAGTTTAGTCGGAACCGGGGAGCTGTTTTTT.

This clonotype is termed medium-sized. In a library made to pick up alpha chains, this beta chain is a stray read with a size that means little. CDR3 loop: CSPRTGTGGQPQHF. The CDR3 coding sequence is TGCAGCCCACGAACCGGGACAGGGGGTCAGCCCCAGCATTTT. The chain carries TRBV29-1 and TRBJ1-5, with TRBD1 matching 11 bases. Looked up from germline, CDR1 is SQVTM and CDR2 is ANQGSEA. Trimming took 8 bases from V and 6 from J; bases not matched to a gene: 9. The CDR3 spans 14 residues.

This clonotype was seen more than once but under ten times. This beta chain lies outside the target of a library built for alpha chains; its clone size means little. V is TRBV20-1 and J is TRBJ2-7, with 10 bases that match TRBD2. CDR3 size: 16 residues. Germline V gives CDR1 DFQATT, CDR2 SNEGSKA (reference sequence). Unmatched junction bases numbered 13, after V lost 4 bases and J lost 4 bases. The CDR3 region is CSANPGLANRRYEQYF. DNA of the CDR3: TGCAGTGCTAACCCGGGACTAGCGAACAGAAGGTACGAGCAGTACTTC.

Judged by abundance, this clonotype is medium-sized. This beta chain was picked up by a library intended for alpha chains and is off target, so its count carries little meaning. The chain carries TRBV28 and TRBJ1-1; D possibly corresponds to TRBD1 (5 bases). Looked up from germline, CDR1 is MDHEN and CDR2 is SYDVKM. The CDR3 spans 12 residues. V shed 11 bases and J shed 5 bases, with 15 bases lying between them. CDR3 region: CAARERDTEAFF. The CDR3 nucleotides read TGTGCCGCCAGGGAGAGGGATACTGAAGCTTTCTTT.

This clonotype was picked up many times. Found in a library prepared for alpha chains, this beta chain is an off-target read, and its abundance has little meaning. The chain combines TRBV29-1 with TRBJ1-5, with unresolved D. Per the germline V gene, CDR1 is SQVTM and CDR2 is ANQGSEA. Trimming shortened V by 6 bases and J by 2 bases, and 11 bases separated the two germline ends. This CDR3 is built from 13 residues. The CDR3 DNA reads as TGCAGCGTAAGGCAGGCAGGCAATCAGCCCCAGCATTTT. Protein product: CSVRQAGNQPQHF.

This clonotype appeared many times. A library prepared for alpha chains yielded this beta chain as an off-target read; its size is of little meaning. V gene TRBV7-2 combines with J gene TRBJ2-3; no definite D call. CDR1 and CDR2 (germline): SGHTA, FQGNSA. The CDR3 totals 12 residues. V was pared by 3 bases and J by 2 bases, with 3 bases between. The CDR3 nucleotides are TGTGCCAGCAGCTTCTACACAGATACGCAGTATTTT. Its translation: CASSFYTDTQYF. The variable domain in full, with the rest retrieved from reference TRBV7-2 and TRBJ2-3, is GAGVSQSPSNKVTEKGKDVELRCDPISGHTALYWYRQSLGQGLEFLIYFQGNSAPDKSGLPSDRFSAERTGGSVSTLTIQRTQQEDSAVYLCASSFYTDTQYFGPGTRLTVL.

This clonotype is judged medium-sized. Because the library targeted alpha chains, this beta chain is an off-target read whose size means little. The chain recombines TRBV6-5 with TRBJ2-1; TRBD1 matches at 8 bases. CDR3 size: 16 residues. The germline CDR1 and CDR2 sequences are MNHEY and SVGAGI. The V and J ends lost 5 bases and 3 bases, in that order; junction bases with no gene match: 9. CDR3 sequence reads: CASSPKTGVRYNEQFF. The CDR3 bases are TGTGCCAGCAGTCCAAAGACAGGGGTTCGCTACAATGAGCAGTTCTTC.

Many counts were recorded for this clonotype. With the library built for alpha chains, this beta chain is off target and its frequency is not meaningful. The V gene is TRBV20-1, the J gene TRBJ1-6; weak D call: TRBD1 (6 bases). The CDR3 length is 13 residues. Trimming stripped 7 bases from V and 10 bases from J, with 17 bases between. CDR1 DFQATT and CDR2 SNEGSKA come from the germline V gene (reference sequence). The CDR3: CSVGGRSGSPLHF. The CDR3 coding sequence is TGCAGTGTGGGGGGCAGGTCAGGCTCACCCCTCCACTTT.

This clonotype was recorded at least ten times. As an off-target read in a library built for alpha chains, this beta chain has a frequency of little significance. The chain recombines TRBV10-3 with TRBJ2-3, with D possibly TRBD2 on 5 matching bases. The V end was cut by 4 bases, the J end by 0 bases, with 8 bases between. Germline CDR1 ENHRY, CDR2 SYGVKD. The CDR3 runs 14 residues. The CDR3 bases are TGTGCCATCAGTGGTGGCGGGAGCACAGATACGCAGTATTTT. It encodes CAISGGGSTDTQYF.

This clonotype was counted at least ten times. Because the library targeted alpha chains, this beta chain is an off-target read whose size means little. The chain employs TRBV11-3 and TRBJ2-1, with 7 bases fitting TRBD2. The germline CDR1 and CDR2 sequences are SGHNT and YENEEA. The CDR3 has 16 residues. Losses at the gene ends were 3 bases for V and 7 bases for J; bases not matched to a gene: 12. The CDR3 region has the DNA TGTGCCAGCAGCTTGGGACGCGGGAGAGAGGGGAATGAGCAGTTCTTC. Its protein is CASSLGRGREGNEQFF.

Worth noting for this clonotype: This beta chain is a stray read from a library made for alpha chains; its abundance is not meaningful. J is TRBJ2-2 and V is TRBV18; possible D gene TRBD2, 5 bases. CDR1 KGHSH and CDR2 LQKENI come from the germline V gene. Trimming shortened V by 3 bases and J by 5 bases, and 16 bases separated the two germline ends. The CDR3 sequence is 16 residues long. The CDR3 is CASSPDWFSSTGELFF. In DNA, the CDR3 is TGTGCCAGCTCACCGGACTGGTTTTCGTCGACCGGGGAGCTGTTTTTT.

Details on this clonotype: The library was built for alpha chains, so this beta chain is an off-target read and its size means little. The CDR3 protein is CASSLDGGAYEQYF. The CDR3 nucleotides read TGTGCCAGCAGCTTAGATGGCGGAGCCTACGAGCAGTACTTC. The V gene is TRBV7-9, the J gene TRBJ2-7; D is undetermined. V lost 1 base and J lost 2, with 9 bases in between. Germline V CDR1 and CDR2: SEHNR, FQNEAQ (reference sequence). The CDR3 sequence is 14 residues long.